This T cell receptor (beta chain) comes out of a study of T cell responses to AZD1222 COVID-19 vaccine. General study findings and limits: Seropositive status at baseline applied to only five or six AZD1222 recipients. Donors were mostly white British, more females; clonal diversity possibly underestimated.

Generated by immunoSEQ multiplex PCR, the TCRdb table keeps only in-frame clones and is missing some. Among approximately 120,000 clones listed, approximately 82% were seen once. The V end lost 3 bases, the J end lost 10 bases, and 13 bases lay between the germline ends. The germline CDR1 and CDR2 sequences are SGHTA and FQGNSA. The CDR3 extends over 14 amino acids. As regards this clone: Its antigen remains unknown.

The sequence came from an adult who received the AZD1222 COVID-19 vaccine. The V call is TRBV7-2, the J call TRBJ1-6, with D possibly being TRBD1 (5 bases). The specimen comprised peripheral blood, sampled 28 days after the second AZD1222 dose. The CDR3 is CASSLGDRASPLHF. CDR3 DNA sequence: TGTGCCAGCAGCTTGGGGGACCGGGCCTCACCCCTCCACTTT.